This entry lists 3 T cell receptor beta chains sequenced from one sample in a study of tumor and adjacent non-tumor tissue in lung cancer. No cell sorting was done before RNA was extracted from the tissue. Distant lung tissue was collected more than 3 cm away from the tumor edge. The library came from three nested PCR rounds adapted from ARM-PCR protocols. MiXCR was run by TCRdb on the multiplex PCR reads, yielding one entry per CDR3 protein. The table records some 97,000 distinct CDR3 sequences, less than 75% of them present only once. Material for sequencing was distant non-tumor lung tissue. The source of these receptors is a man younger than 40 with non-small cell lung cancer.

This chain joins TRBV10-3 and TRBJ2-7, with TRBD1 matching 10 bases. Looked up from germline, CDR1 is ENHRY and CDR2 is SYGVKD. This CDR3 is 14 amino acids long. The V and J ends lost 4 bases and 13 bases, in that order; junction bases with no gene match: 13. The CDR3 DNA is TGTGCCATCAGTGGCAGGGACAGGGGCCACGAGCTATACTTC. Its translation: CAISGRDRGHELYF.

This clonotype was seen a handful of times. The germline gene is not matched at one end of the junction; a read error may be the cause. CDR3 amino acids: CASSSWSRTDTQCF. CDR3 sequence (DNA): TGTGCCAGCAGCTCGTGGAGTCGCACAGATACGCAGTGTTTT. This chain joins TRBV7-9 and TRBJ2-3; the D is unclear. Germline V lookup: CDR1 SEHNR, CDR2 FQNEAQ (reference sequence). The CDR3 loop spans 14 amino acids.

As regards this clonotype: A read error may be the cause here, since a much bigger clone is one base away. The V and J genes are TRBV4-1 and TRBJ1-4; possible D gene TRBD1, 5 bases. Per the germline V gene, CDR1 is MGHRA and CDR2 is YSYEKL. V was shortened by 1 base and J by 0 bases, with 9 bases between the two germline ends. CDR3 length: 16 residues. CDR3 in amino acids: CASSQVWDSTNEKLFF. The CDR3 DNA reads as TGCGCCAGCAGCCAAGTCTGGGACTCAACTAATGAAAAACTGTTTTTT.